This T cell receptor beta chain was sequenced during a study of blood T cells in healthy people across ages (dated by TCRdb to 2015 to 2017). Background for the entire study: Template switching captured roughly one uniquely barcoded TCR beta cDNA molecule per two T cells in model experiments. The donors were split into four age groups: young (average around 15 years), middle-aged (about 40), aged (more than 60) and long-lived (approximately 80). Two additional independent replicas of 1 million unique cDNA reads from the same blood draw were analyzed for two donors (one aged 18 to 29 and one aged 80 or older). The study measured age-related changes in TCR beta repertoire diversity using deep sequencing normalized with unique cDNA molecular identifiers. To avoid experimental bias, donors of different ages were distributed randomly across sequencing lanes. Broad study findings and their caveats: As age increased, observed TCR beta diversity per million T cells dropped in a roughly linear way, and a significant reduction was already evident by age 40. Estimates of total diversity from one million sequenced T cells were regarded as lower bounds and underestimates. Bulk unsorted PBMC profiling prevented conclusive comparison of naive and antigen-experienced compartments. A strong correlation was found between observed TCR beta diversity and the percentage of naive T cells measured by flow cytometry. Compared with the aged group, the long-lived group had more naive CD4+ T cells, fewer expanded clones and increased TCR diversity, a pattern suggesting age selection. Donor CMV infection status was unknown, potentially confounding age-related changes in expanded clonotypes.

The approximately 39 donors, aged about 6 to 100 years, were systemically healthy Caucasian individuals from Russia. Approximately 9.7 milliliters of peripheral blood were drawn from each donor into EDTA-treated Vacutainer tubes. Ficoll-Paque density-gradient centrifugation was used to isolate PBMCs, with at least 6.5 million obtained per sample. Trizol reagent was used to extract total RNA from the PBMCs, yielding at least 6 micrograms per sample. For every donor, an aliquot of PBMCs went through flow cytometry to measure the percentages of naive CD45RAhigh/CD27high T cells. For this clonotype: No cognate antigen has been identified for it. No base qualities exist here, and no much larger clone lies one base off it.

Libraries were prepared through 5' RACE. Sequencing relied on an Illumina HiSeq 2500. A second PCR of roughly 7 to 11 cycles was performed with a sample-barcoded 5' primer and a J-beta primer mix. A unique molecular identifier was introduced onto each TCR beta cDNA molecule by a template-switch 5' adaptor carrying 12 random nucleotides. Each sample yielded at least 2.5 million CDR3-containing paired-end reads. The Mint cDNA synthesis kit, primed by a TRBC-specific oligonucleotide, was used to synthesize first-strand cDNA from all RNA. After uracil-DNA glycosylase treatment, a first 18-cycle PCR used universal primers M1SS and BC2_uni_R on all cDNA. On the study's bioinformatics: Normalization of each sample was performed by random selection of 1 million high-quality reads, each carrying a distinct molecular identifier. Reads with shared molecular identifiers were discarded instead of being binned into consensus sequences. CDR3 identification, clonotype clustering and error correction used MiTCR with a Q25 quality threshold and the strictest error-elimination algorithm. A nonparametric unseen species model with Euler transformation was used to estimate lower-bound total TCR beta diversity. Using fastp at Q25 and MiXCR, TCRdb reprocessed the public reads and kept productive beta chains. Rows with one shared CDR3 protein collapse into an entry with the most common genes and DNA. Clone size and V and J calls follow TCRdb, not the original study. This sample lists about a million distinct CDR3 sequences; just over 50% were detected once. Jointly, the top ten make up 20% to 25% of the sample.

Sample: blood. This sequence was found in a woman aged 55-69 years in good health.

The CDR3 is CASSKATAYEQYF. The sequenced DNA is TGTGCCAGCAGCAAAGCGACAGCCTACGAGCAGTACTTC. This chain joins TRBV12-3 or TRBV12-4 to TRBJ2-4; TRBD1 could be the D gene, as 5 bases match. The DNA end favors TRBJ2-7, so the J call may be wrong. CDR3 length: 13 amino acids, cysteine to phenylalanine. The read is trimmed to its CDR3 DNA, 39 bases read in frame from base 1.